This TCR beta chain stems from a study of blood T cell repertoires in COVID-19. For the study at large: Samples came from the United States, Italy and Spain, spanning acute and convalescent COVID-19. PBMCs, B-cell-depleted T cells, or T cells were the source of the cDNA or gDNA that made up the material.

CDR1 MNHEY and CDR2 SMNVEV come from the germline V gene (reference sequence). V shed 10 bases, J shed 2 bases, and the junction held 10 bases outside the gene matches. The length of the CDR3 is 14 residues. The data were produced by immunoSEQ multiplex PCR, yet TCRdb's version contains in-frame clones alone and is incomplete. The data contain roughly 9,900 clones, around three quarters of them singletons. The sequenced material came from peripheral blood. The chain couples TRBV27 to TRBJ1-2; 7 nucleotides align to TRBD1. The receptor's source is a human donor in a cohort sampled during active COVID-19. CDR3 region: CATNLRDSNYGYTF. DNA for the CDR3: TGTGCCACCAACCTCCGGGACAGCAACTATGGCTACACCTTC.